The 4 T cell receptor beta chains below all came from one sample that was sequenced in a study of identical twins. In TCRdb, the 5' RACE reads were re-called with MiXCR into one record per CDR3 protein. The sample shows roughly 690,000 distinct CDR3 sequences, 21% of them seen only once. These data also formed part of another study, on T cells expressing NK-cell markers.

Sequenced material: PBMCs. Receptors originate from a young woman in good health.

The CDR3 DNA reads TGTGCCAGCAGCGGGGTTTGGGGCGAGCAGTACTTC. Its protein is CASSGVWGEQYF. V usage is TRBV5-5 and J usage is TRBJ2-7; unclear D gene. CDR3 length: 12 residues. Trimming left V 4 bases short and J 6 bases short, with 11 bases between. Germline V gene lookup returns CDR1 SGHKS and CDR2 YYEKEE (reference sequence).

CDR3 region: CASSSEGPSYNEQFF. CDR3 DNA sequence: TGTGCCAGCAGCTCCGAAGGACCTTCCTACAATGAGCAGTTCTTC. The rearrangement uses TRBV9 and TRBJ2-1; D gene unclear. The V end lost 4 bases, the J end lost 1 base, and 12 bases lay between the germline ends. This CDR3 contains 15 residues. Germline values: CDR1 SGDLS, CDR2 YYNGEE.

Only a few counts were recorded for this clonotype. V is TRBV7-8 and J is TRBJ2-1; 11 bases are shared with TRBD2. The junction had 6 bases not matched to a gene; V was cut back by 1 base and J by 16 bases. The CDR3 length is 13 residues. The germline CDR1 and CDR2 sequences are SGHVS and FQNEAQ. CDR3 in DNA: TGTGCCAGCAGCTTAGGACTAGCGGGGCCCTTCTTCTTC. Translating it yields CASSLGLAGPFFF.

This clonotype was seen a handful of times. V gene TRBV5-8 combines with J gene TRBJ1-1, with D hard to call. CDR3 length: 12 amino acids. V lost 2 bases to trimming and J lost 9 bases, with 11 bases between them. Germline CDR1 is SGHTS and CDR2 is YDEGEE. The CDR3 coding sequence is TGTGCCAGCAGCTTTGTGGGAACAAAAGCTTTCTTT. It codes for CASSFVGTKAFF. Drawing the rest from reference TRBV5-8 and TRBJ1-1, the complete variable domain is EAGVTQSPTHLIKTRGQQATLRCSPISGHTSVYWYQQALGLGLQFLLWYDEGEERNRGNFPPRFSGRQFPNYSSELNVNALELEDSALYLCASSFVGTKAFFGQGTRLTVV.